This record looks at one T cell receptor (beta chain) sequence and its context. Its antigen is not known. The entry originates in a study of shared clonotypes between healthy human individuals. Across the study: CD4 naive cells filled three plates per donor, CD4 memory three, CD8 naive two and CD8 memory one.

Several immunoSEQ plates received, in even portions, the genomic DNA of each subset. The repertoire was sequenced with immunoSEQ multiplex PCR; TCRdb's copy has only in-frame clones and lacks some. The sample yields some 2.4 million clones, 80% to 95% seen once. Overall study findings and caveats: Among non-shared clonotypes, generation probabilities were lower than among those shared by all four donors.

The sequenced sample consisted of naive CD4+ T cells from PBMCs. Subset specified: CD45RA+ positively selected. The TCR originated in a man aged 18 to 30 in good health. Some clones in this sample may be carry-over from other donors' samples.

For the CDR3, the DNA is TGTGCCAGCAGTTACGCCGGGACAGGGCAAGCTGAAGCTTTCTTT. The encoded protein is CASSYAGTGQAEAFF. This chain uses TRBV6-5 with TRBJ1-1, with TRBD1 matching 9 bases. V lost 2 bases, J lost 6 bases, and 7 bases stayed unmatched. Per germline, CDR1 MNHEY and CDR2 SVGAGI. This CDR3 is 15 amino acids long.